This paragraph covers one T cell receptor (beta chain) sequence. Its antigen is currently unknown. The donors gave bone marrow, and they were healthy. Unrecorded immune exposure was likely among donors, who were nominally healthy when sampled. Trimming cost V 0 bases and J 4 bases, with 14 bases left between them. There are 16 residues in the CDR3. Germline CDR1 and CDR2: SGHKS and YYEKEE (reference sequence). This specimen comes from a study of cytomegalovirus exposure and HLA in healthy donors. General study findings and limits: Later on, a genetic analysis was performed. It linked a missense variant in DCLRE1C with V- and J-gene trimming of TCR beta.

PCR was performed using 60 Vbeta and 13 Jbeta primers. Sequenced by immunoSEQ multiplex PCR; TCRdb stores in-frame clones only, minus some. The table has about 190,000 clones, around 90% seen once. Input material: PBMCs. The V gene is TRBV5-5, the J gene TRBJ2-1; D ambiguous. The clonotype comes from a boy aged 2 to 10 in good health and CMV-seronegative. The CDR3: CASSLEATAPYNEQFF. The CDR3 DNA sequence: TGTGCCAGCAGCTTGGAGGCTACAGCTCCATACAATGAGCAGTTCTTC.